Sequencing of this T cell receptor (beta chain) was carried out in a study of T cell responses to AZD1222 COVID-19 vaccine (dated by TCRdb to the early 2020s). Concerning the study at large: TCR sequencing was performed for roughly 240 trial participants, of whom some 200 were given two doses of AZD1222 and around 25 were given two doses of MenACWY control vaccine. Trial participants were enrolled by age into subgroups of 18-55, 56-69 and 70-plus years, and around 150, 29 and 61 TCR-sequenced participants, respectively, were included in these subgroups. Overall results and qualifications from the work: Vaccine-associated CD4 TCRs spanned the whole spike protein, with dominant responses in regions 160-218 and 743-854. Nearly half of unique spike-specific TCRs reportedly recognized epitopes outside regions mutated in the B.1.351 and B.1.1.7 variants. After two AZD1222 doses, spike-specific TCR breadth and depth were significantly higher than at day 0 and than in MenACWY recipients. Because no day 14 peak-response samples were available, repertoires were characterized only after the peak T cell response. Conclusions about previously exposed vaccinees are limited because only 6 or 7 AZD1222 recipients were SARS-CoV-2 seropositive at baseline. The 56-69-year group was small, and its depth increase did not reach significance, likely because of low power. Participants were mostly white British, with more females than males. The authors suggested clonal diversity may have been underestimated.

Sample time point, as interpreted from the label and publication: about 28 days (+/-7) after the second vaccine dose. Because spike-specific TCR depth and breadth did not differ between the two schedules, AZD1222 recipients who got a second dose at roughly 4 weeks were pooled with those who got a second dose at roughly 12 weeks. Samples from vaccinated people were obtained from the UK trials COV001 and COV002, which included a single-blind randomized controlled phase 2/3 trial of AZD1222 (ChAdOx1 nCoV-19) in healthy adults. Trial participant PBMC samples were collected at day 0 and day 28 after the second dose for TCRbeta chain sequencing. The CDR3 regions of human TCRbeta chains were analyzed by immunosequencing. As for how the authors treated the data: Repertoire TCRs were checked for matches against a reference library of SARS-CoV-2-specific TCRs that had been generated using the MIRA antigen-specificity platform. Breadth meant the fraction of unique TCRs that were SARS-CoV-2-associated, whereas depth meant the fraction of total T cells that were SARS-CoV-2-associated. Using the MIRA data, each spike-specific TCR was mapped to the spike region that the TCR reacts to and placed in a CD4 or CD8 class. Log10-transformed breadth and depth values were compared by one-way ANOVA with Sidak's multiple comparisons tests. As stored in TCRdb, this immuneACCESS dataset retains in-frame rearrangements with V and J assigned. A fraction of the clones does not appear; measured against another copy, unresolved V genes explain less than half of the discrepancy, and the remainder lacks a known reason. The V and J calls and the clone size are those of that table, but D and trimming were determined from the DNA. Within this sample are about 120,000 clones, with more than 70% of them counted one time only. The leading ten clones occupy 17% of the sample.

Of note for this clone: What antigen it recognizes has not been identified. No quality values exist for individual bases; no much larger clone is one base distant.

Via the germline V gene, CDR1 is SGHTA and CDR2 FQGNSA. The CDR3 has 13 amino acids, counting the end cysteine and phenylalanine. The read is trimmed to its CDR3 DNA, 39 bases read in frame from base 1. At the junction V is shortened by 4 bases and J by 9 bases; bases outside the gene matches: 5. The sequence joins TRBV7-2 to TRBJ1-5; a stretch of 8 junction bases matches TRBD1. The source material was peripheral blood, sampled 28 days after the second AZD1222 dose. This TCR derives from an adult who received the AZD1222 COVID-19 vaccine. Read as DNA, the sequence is TGTGCCAGCAGCTCGGGACAGGACCGGCCCCAGCATTTT. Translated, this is CASSSGQDRPQHF.